The 9 T cell receptor beta chains below all came from one sample that was sequenced in a study of blood T cell repertoires in COVID-19. Sequencing used immunoSEQ multiplex PCR; TCRdb keeps in-frame clones, though not all of them. The profile shows approximately 120,000 clones, around 81% of them singletons. Sequencing was performed on peripheral blood. The receptors were sampled from a woman aged 45-65 years with acute or convalescent COVID-19.

The rearrangement joins TRBV6-2 or TRBV6-3 to TRBJ2-7; D is undetermined. This CDR3 contains 14 residues. Deletions cut 0 bases from V and 5 bases from J, with 11 bases between. The germline CDR1 and CDR2 sequences are MNHEY and SVGEGT. As DNA, the CDR3 is TGTGCCAGCAGTTACTCGAGAAGAGCCGACGAGCAGTACTTC. Protein product: CASSYSRRADEQYF.

The rearrangement uses TRBV14 and TRBJ2-6; D ambiguous. Trimming left V 0 bases short and J 0 bases short, with 9 bases between. Germline loops: CDR1 SGHDN, CDR2 FVKESK. The CDR3 is 17 amino acids. CDR3 DNA sequence: TGTGCCAGCAGCCAAGATTGGGCATACTCTGGGGCCAACGTCCTGACTTTC. Residues: CASSQDWAYSGANVLTF.

This clone occurred once. The chain joins TRBV3-1 (or the pseudogene TRBV3-2) to TRBJ2-4; 8 bases fit TRBD1. The CDR3 runs 13 residues. Germline assignment: CDR1 LGHDT and CDR2 YNNKEL (reference sequence). With V trimmed by 1 base and J by 8 bases, 1 base remained unmatched. The CDR3 region has the DNA TGTGCCAGCAGCCAAGTCAGGGGGCACATTCAGTACTTC. Translated, it gives CASSQVRGHIQYF.

V is TRBV4-2 and J is TRBJ2-7; D perhaps matches TRBD2 (7 bases). Trimming stripped 1 base from V and 0 bases from J, with 16 bases between. The CDR3 extends over 17 amino acids. The germline V gene has CDR1 LGHNA and CDR2 YNFKEQ. Here the CDR3 reads CASSQGAIGGVSYEQYF. CDR3 coding DNA: TGTGCCAGCAGCCAAGGGGCGATAGGGGGGGTCTCCTACGAGCAGTACTTC.

As for this clone: The identical CDR3 is also encoded by other nucleotide sequences in the sample. The rearrangement uses TRBV18 and TRBJ2-1; TRBD2 agrees at 10 bases. The germline V gene has CDR1 KGHSH and CDR2 LQKENI. The CDR3 consists of 15 residues. The junction had 0 bases not matched to a gene; V was cut back by 3 bases and J by 1 base. The CDR3: CASSPGLASYNEQFF. CDR3 in DNA: TGTGCCAGCTCACCGGGACTAGCGTCCTACAATGAGCAGTTCTTC.

The chain is built from TRBV10-1 and TRBJ1-3; D remains ambiguous. V lost 2 bases and J 2 bases, leaving 7 bases between the germline ends. CDR3 size: 14 residues. Germline V gene data show CDR1 as WNHNN and CDR2 as SYGVQD (reference sequence). CDR3 sequence reads: CASSEAQAGNTIYF. CDR3 in DNA: TGCGCCAGCAGTGAGGCCCAGGCTGGAAACACCATATATTTT.

This chain connects TRBV3-1 (or the pseudogene TRBV3-2) to TRBJ2-7; 9 nucleotides match TRBD1. After removal of 1 base from V and 0 bases from J, the junction contained 7 bases not matched to a gene. The CDR3 is made up of 17 amino acids. The germline gives CDR1 LGHDT, CDR2 YNNKEL (reference sequence). In DNA form, the CDR3 reads TGTGCCAGCAGCCAAGTAAGGGGGACAGGGTACTCCTACGAGCAGTACTTC. Residues: CASSQVRGTGYSYEQYF.

This chain connects TRBV5-1 to TRBJ1-1; tentatively, D is TRBD1 (6 bases). Germline values: CDR1 SGHRS, CDR2 YFSETQ. CDR3 length equals 14 residues. With 4 bases removed from V and 0 bases from J, the gap between germline ends came to 10 bases. The CDR3, as DNA: TGCGCCAGCAGCAATGGACAGCTGAACACTGAAGCTTTCTTT. This codes for CASSNGQLNTEAFF.

The chain is built from TRBV7-2 and TRBJ2-2; D might be TRBD1 (6 bases). This CDR3 has 15 residues. From germline, CDR1 is SGHTA and CDR2 FQGNSA. The V end was cut by 4 bases, the J end by 9 bases, with 18 bases between. Here the CDR3 reads CASSSDDRTARELFF. The CDR3 coding sequence is TGTGCCAGCAGCTCAGACGACAGGACGGCGAGGGAGCTGTTTTTT.